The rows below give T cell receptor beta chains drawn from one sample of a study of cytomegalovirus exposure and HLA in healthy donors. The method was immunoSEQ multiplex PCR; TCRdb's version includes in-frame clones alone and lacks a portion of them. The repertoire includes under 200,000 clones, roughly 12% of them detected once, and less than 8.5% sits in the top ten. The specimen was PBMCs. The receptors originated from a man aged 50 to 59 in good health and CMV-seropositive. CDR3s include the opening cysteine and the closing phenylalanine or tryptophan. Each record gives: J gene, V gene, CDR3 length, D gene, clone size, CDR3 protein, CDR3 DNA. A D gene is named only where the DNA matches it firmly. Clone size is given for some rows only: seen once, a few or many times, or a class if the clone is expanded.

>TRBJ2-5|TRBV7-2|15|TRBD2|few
CASSLAGTNQETQYF
TGTGCCAGCAGCTTAGCCGGGACTAACCAAGAGACCCAGTACTTC
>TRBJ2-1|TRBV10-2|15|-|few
CASRKDPAGDNEQFF
TGCGCCAGCAGGAAAGACCCAGCAGGGGACAATGAGCAGTTCTTC
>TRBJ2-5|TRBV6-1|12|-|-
CASSDIKETQYF
TGTGCCAGCAGTGACATCAAAGAGACCCAGTACTTC
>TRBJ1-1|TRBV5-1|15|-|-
CASSLAGQTNTEAFF
TGCGCCAGCAGCTTGGCCGGACAAACAAACACTGAAGCTTTCTTT
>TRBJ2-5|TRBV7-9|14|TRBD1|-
CASSSGQGQETQYF
TGTGCCAGCAGCTCAGGACAGGGCCAAGAGACCCAGTACTTC
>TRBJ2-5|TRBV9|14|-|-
CASSVVATQETQYF
TGTGCCAGCAGCGTAGTAGCGACTCAAGAGACCCAGTACTTC
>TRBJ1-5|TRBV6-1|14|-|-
CASSRGGGYQPQHF
TGTGCCAGCAGCCGAGGGGGGGGGTATCAGCCCCAGCATTTT
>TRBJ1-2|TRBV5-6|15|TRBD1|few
CASSPGTGENYGYTF
TGTGCCAGCAGCCCCGGGACAGGGGAGAACTATGGCTACACCTTC
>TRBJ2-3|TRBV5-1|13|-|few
CASSTDYSDTQYF
TGCGCCAGCAGCACGGACTATTCAGATACGCAGTATTTT
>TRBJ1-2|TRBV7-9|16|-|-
CASSLLDSQVVGGYTF
TGTGCCAGCAGCTTACTCGACAGCCAAGTTGTCGGGGGCTACACCTTC
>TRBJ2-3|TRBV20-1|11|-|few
CSGQSGTTQYF
TGCAGTGGCCAATCCGGTACTACGCAGTATTTT
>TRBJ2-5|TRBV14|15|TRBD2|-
CASSQQLAAWETQYF
TGTGCCAGCAGCCAGCAACTAGCGGCTTGGGAGACCCAGTACTTC
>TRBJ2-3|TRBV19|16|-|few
CASSRARASGGDTQYF
TGTGCCAGTAGCCGAGCCCGGGCCTCAGGAGGAGATACGCAGTATTTT
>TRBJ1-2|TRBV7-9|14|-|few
CASSLIEDFYGYTF
TGTGCCAGCAGCTTAATAGAAGATTTTTATGGCTACACCTTC
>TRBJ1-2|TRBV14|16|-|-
CASSPGGTPSSYGYTF
TGTGCCAGCAGCCCGGGAGGGACCCCTTCGAGCTATGGCTACACCTTC
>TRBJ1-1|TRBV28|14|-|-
CASSFLSSGTEAFF
TGTGCCAGCAGTTTTCTGTCTTCGGGGACTGAAGCTTTCTTT
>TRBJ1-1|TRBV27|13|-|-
CASSWTARTEAFF
TGTGCCAGCAGTTGGACAGCCCGAACTGAAGCTTTCTTT
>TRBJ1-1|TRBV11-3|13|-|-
CASSLQGHTEAFF
TGTGCCAGCAGCTTACAGGGGCACACTGAAGCTTTCTTT
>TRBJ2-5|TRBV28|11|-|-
CASSRRETQYF
TGTGCCAGCAGTCGCCGGGAGACCCAGTACTTC
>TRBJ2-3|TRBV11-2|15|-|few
CASSSQGHLTDTQYF
TGTGCCAGCAGCTCCCAGGGACACCTCACAGATACGCAGTATTTT
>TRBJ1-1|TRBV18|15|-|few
CASSLREFMNTEAFF
TGTGCCAGCTCACTTCGAGAATTTATGAACACTGAAGCTTTCTTT
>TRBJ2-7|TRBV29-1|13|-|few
CSVEVQGKNEQYF
TGCAGCGTTGAAGTACAGGGAAAAAACGAGCAGTACTTC
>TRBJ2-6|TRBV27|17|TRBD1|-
CASSRTGLSSGANVLTF
TGTGCCAGCAGCCGGACAGGGTTAAGCTCTGGGGCCAACGTCCTGACTTTC
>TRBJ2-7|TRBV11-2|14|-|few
CASSLDLASYEQYF
TGTGCCAGCAGCTTAGATTTGGCCTCTTACGAGCAGTACTTC
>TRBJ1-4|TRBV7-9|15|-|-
CASSLVGSGSEKLFF
TGTGCCAGCAGCTTAGTCGGTAGCGGTAGTGAAAAACTGTTTTTT